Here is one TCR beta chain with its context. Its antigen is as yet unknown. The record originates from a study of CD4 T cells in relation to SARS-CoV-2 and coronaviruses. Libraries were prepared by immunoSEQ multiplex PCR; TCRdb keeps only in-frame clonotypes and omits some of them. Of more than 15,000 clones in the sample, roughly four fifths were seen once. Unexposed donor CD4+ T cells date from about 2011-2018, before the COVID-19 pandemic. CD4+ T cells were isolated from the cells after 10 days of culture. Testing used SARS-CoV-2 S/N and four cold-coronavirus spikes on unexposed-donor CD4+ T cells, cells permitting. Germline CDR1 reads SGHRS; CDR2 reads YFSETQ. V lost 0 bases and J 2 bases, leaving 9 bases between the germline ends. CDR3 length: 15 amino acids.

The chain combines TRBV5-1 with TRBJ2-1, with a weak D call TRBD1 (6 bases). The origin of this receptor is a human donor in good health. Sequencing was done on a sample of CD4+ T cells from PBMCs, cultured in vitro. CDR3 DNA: TGCGCCAGCAGCTTGGGTCAGGGGCCCTACAATGAGCAGTTCTTC. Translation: CASSLGQGPYNEQFF.